This T cell receptor beta chain is drawn from a study of T cell responses to AZD1222 COVID-19 vaccine. Assay: immunoSEQ multiplex PCR; the TCRdb copy retains only in-frame clones and omits some. This table has tens of thousands of clones, roughly nine tenths appearing once. Germline-derived CDR1 and CDR2 are SGHNT and YENEEA. V shed 2 bases and J shed 6 bases, with 11 bases lying between them. The CDR3 contains 13 residues. This receptor was obtained from an adult in good health. This rearrangement joins TRBV11-3 to TRBJ2-7; TRBD2 is a possible D gene (7 bases). The specimen comprised peripheral blood, sampled on day 0 of AZD1222 vaccination. CDR3 sequence reads: CASSLLGGLEQYF. The CDR3 nucleotides are TGTGCCAGCAGCTTACTGGGGGGGCTCGAGCAGTACTTC.